This T cell receptor (beta chain) was sequenced for a study of blood T cells in healthy people across ages. This clonotype came up a few times. What it recognizes is unknown. Study-level points and caveats: The study regarded diversity estimates from one million T cells as underestimates. Possibly confounding the expanded clonotype changes was the fact that donor CMV status was unknown.

The V gene's germline CDR1 is MDHEN and CDR2 SYDVKM. CDR3 size: 14 residues. V lost 6 bases and J 0 bases, leaving 11 bases between the germline ends. Next came a second PCR, run for about 7 to 12 cycles, which used a sample-barcoded 5' primer along with a J-beta primer mix. Each CDR3 protein is one row after TCRdb ran MiXCR on the 5' RACE reads. The repertoire holds about 780,000 distinct CDR3 sequences, more than 35% seen once, with over 15% in the top ten. A minimum of 6 micrograms of total RNA was extracted per sample. Sequences were obtained from blood. V gene TRBV28 combines with J gene TRBJ1-2; tentative D call: TRBD1 (5 bases). This TCR derives from a man older than 75 in good health. Here the CDR3 DNA reads TGTGCCAGCAGAACAGGACCACCTAACTATGGCTACACCTTC. This sequence encodes CASRTGPPNYGYTF.